In its sample, the clone carrying this T cell receptor (beta chain) was seen a few times. What it recognizes is unknown. The data belong to a study of cytomegalovirus exposure and HLA in healthy donors. Study-level findings and limits: There were several of the most significant clusters that appeared linked to common viral pathogens in a later analysis.

Researchers ran the PCR with 60 Vbeta and 13 Jbeta primers. Here immunoSEQ multiplex PCR was the method, and the copy in TCRdb shows in-frame clones only, minus some. The sample has about 120,000 clones, around 68% seen once. Germline trimming cut 5 bases from V and 0 bases from J; bases unmatched to any gene: 2. Germline CDR1 is SEHNR and CDR2 is FQNEAQ (reference sequence). The CDR3 extends over 16 amino acids. The J gene is TRBJ2-4, the V gene TRBV7-9; 12 bases align to TRBD2. What was sequenced was PBMCs. The TCR originated in a woman aged 35 to 49 in good health and CMV-seropositive. CDR3 region: CASSGTSGLAKNIQYF. The CDR3 DNA follows: TGTGCCAGCAGCGGGACTAGCGGGCTAGCCAAAAACATTCAGTACTTC.